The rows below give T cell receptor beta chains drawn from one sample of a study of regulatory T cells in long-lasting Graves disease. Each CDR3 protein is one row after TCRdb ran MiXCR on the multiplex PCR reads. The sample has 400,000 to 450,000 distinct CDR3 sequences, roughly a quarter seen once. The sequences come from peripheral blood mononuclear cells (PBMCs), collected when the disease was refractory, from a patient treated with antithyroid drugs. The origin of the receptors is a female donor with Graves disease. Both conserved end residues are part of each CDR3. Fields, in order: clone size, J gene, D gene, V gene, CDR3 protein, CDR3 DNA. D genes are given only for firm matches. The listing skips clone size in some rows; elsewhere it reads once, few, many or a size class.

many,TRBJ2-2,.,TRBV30,CAWTTGHPNTGELFF,TGTGCCTGGACCACGGGACACCCGAACACCGGGGAGCTGTTTTTT
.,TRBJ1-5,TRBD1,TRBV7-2,CASSDRVHQPQHF,TGTGCCAGCAGCGACAGGGTTCATCAGCCCCAGCATTTT
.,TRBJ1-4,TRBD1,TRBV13,CASSETPGQGVEKLLF,TGTGCCAGCAGCGAGACCCCGGGACAGGGGGTTGAAAAACTGCTTTTT
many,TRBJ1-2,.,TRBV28,CASSATDYGYTF,TGTGCCAGCAGTGCGACAGATTATGGCTACACCTTC
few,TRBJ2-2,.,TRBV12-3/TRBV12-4,CASSFWSGELFF,TGTGCCAGCAGTTTTTGGTCCGGGGAGCTGTTTTTT
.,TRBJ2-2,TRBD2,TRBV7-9,CASSFGTSGLRLFF,TGTGCCAGCAGCTTCGGGACTAGCGGCCTGAGGCTGTTTTTT
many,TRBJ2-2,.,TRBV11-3,CASIHSNPNTGELFF,TGTGCCAGCATCCACAGTAACCCGAACACCGGGGAGCTGTTTTTT
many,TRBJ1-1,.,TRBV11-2,CASSLAIGTEAFF,TGTGCCAGCAGCTTAGCTATCGGCACTGAAGCTTTCTTT
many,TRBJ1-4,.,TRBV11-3,CASSIEGGRELFF,TGTGCCAGCAGTATTGAGGGGGGGCGCGAACTGTTTTTT
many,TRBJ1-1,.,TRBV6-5,CASSYGRNTEAFF,TGTGCCAGCAGTTACGGACGGAACACTGAAGCTTTCTTT
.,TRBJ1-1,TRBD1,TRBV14,CASSQRTGQHTEAFF,TGTGCCAGCAGCCAAAGAACGGGACAGCACACTGAAGCTTTCTTT
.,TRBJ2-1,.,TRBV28,CASSLTSPSSYNEQFF,TGTGCCAGCAGTTTAACCTCCCCCAGCTCCTACAATGAGCAGTTCTTC
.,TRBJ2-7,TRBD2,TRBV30,CAWNEGNGGSYEQYF,TGTGCCTGGAACGAGGGGAACGGGGGGAGCTACGAGCAGTACTTC